This T cell receptor beta chain was sequenced in a study of T cell repertoires in cytomegalovirus infection. Across the study: Based on public TCR beta signatures, there were indications of CMV infection and of a matching HLA type.

TCRdb re-called the reads through MiXCR, storing one row per CDR3 protein. The sample holds approximately 100,000 distinct CDR3 sequences, roughly 40% seen once. V was shortened by 4 bases and J by 6 bases, with 10 bases between the two germline ends. The CDR3 totals 12 residues. The germline V gene has CDR1 MGHRA and CDR2 YSYEKL. Study-wide results and caveats: HLA-C-restricted CMV-specific TCR beta clonotypes prevailed in the ex vivo response.

A word on this clonotype: Its antigen is currently unknown.

The sample in question was CD8+ T cells from cultured PBMCs, obtained from culture after CMV antigen stimulation. This clonotype was sampled from a human donor in good health (CMV status not recorded). Some clones in this sample may be carry-over from other donors' samples. The gene calls are TRBV4-1 and TRBJ2-7; no clear D. The CDR3 is CASSRGYGEQYF. The CDR3 region has the DNA TGCGCCAGCAGCCGAGGTTACGGCGAGCAGTACTTC.